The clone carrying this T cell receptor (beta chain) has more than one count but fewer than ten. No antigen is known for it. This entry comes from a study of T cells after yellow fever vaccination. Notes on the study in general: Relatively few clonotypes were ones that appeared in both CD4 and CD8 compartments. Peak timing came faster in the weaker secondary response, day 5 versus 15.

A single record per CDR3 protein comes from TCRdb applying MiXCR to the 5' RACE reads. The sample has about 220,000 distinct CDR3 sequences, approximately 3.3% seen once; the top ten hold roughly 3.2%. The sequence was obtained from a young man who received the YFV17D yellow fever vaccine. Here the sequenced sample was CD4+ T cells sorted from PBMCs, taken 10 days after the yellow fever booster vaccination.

In nucleotides, the CDR3 is TGTGCCAGCAGCCAAGACCACAGGGGGCTAAATCAGCCCCAGCATTTT. Residues: CASSQDHRGLNQPQHF. J is TRBJ1-5 and V is TRBV4-2; 9 nucleotides line up with TRBD1. The CDR3 has 16 amino acids. Losses at the gene ends were 0 bases for V and 4 bases for J; bases not matched to a gene: 4. CDR1 and CDR2 from the germline V gene are LGHNA and YNFKEQ.